Shown below are 27 T cell receptor beta chains from a single sample sequenced in a study of shared clonotypes between healthy human individuals. The protocol was immunoSEQ multiplex PCR, while the TCRdb copy is restricted to in-frame clones and leaves out a portion. Of approximately 2.5 million clones in the sample, around 90% were seen once. The specimen was naive CD4+ T cells sorted from blood. Noted subset: CD45RA+ positively selected. Every receptor here comes from a man between 18 and 35 years old in good health.

The gene calls are TRBV6-6 and TRBJ1-2, with 7 bases fitting TRBD1. Unmatched junction bases numbered 9, after V lost 7 bases and J lost 1 base. The CDR3 sequence is 15 residues long. Per the germline V gene, CDR1 is MNHNY and CDR2 is SVGAGI (reference sequence). CDR3 nucleotide sequence: TGTGCCAGCACCAGCGGACAGGCCTATAACTATGGCTACACCTTC. Protein product: CASTSGQAYNYGYTF.

The V call is TRBV6-6, the J call TRBJ2-3; TRBD2 matches 11 bases. Per the germline V gene, CDR1 is MNHNY and CDR2 is SVGAGI (reference sequence). The CDR3 has 16 residues. V was clipped by 2 bases and J by 3 bases; unmatched bases: 4. The CDR3 nucleotides read TGTGCCAGCAGTTACCGTACTAGCGGGGGAACAGATACGCAGTATTTT. It is translated as CASSYRTSGGTDTQYF.

In the case of this clone: The sample carries other DNA sequences with the same CDR3. The rearrangement links TRBV5-4 to TRBJ2-7, with 7 bases aligning to TRBD1. With 4 bases clipped from V and 2 bases from J, the junction kept 6 bases outside the gene matches. Germline assignment: CDR1 SGHNT and CDR2 YYREEE (reference sequence). The CDR3 extends over 14 amino acids. This chain's CDR3 is CASSPGQGAYEQYF. CDR3 bases: TGTGCCAGCAGCCCAGGGCAGGGGGCCTACGAGCAGTACTTC.

This clone came up once. The V and J genes are TRBV10-1 and TRBJ2-2; TRBD2 might be the D (5 bases). CDR1 and CDR2 from the germline V gene are WNHNN and SYGVQD (reference sequence). Between the trimmed V and J ends, which lost 7 bases and 5 bases, there was a span of 14 bases. There are 14 residues in the CDR3. CDR3 in amino acids: CASKPLRGTGELFF. The CDR3 DNA reads TGCGCCAGCAAGCCCTTGCGAGGGACCGGGGAGCTGTTTTTT.

V usage is TRBV10-2 and J usage is TRBJ1-2; D is undetermined. Germline CDR1 and CDR2: WSHSY and SAAADI. CDR3 length: 13 amino acids. V was clipped by 3 bases and J by 8 bases, with 13 bases between them. For the CDR3, the DNA is TGCGCCAGCAGTGAAACAGCCTTCGTGGGCTACACCTTC. Translated, it gives CASSETAFVGYTF.

V usage is TRBV11-2 and J usage is TRBJ1-1; 8 bases are a match to TRBD1. V lost 4 bases and J lost 3; bases outside the gene matches: 4. Germline assignment: CDR1 SGHAT and CDR2 FQNNGV. The CDR3 is made up of 14 amino acids. The CDR3 coding sequence is TGTGCCAGCAGCTCCGGACAGGGATACACTGAAGCTTTCTTT. Translating gives CASSSGQGYTEAFF.

In this sample, this clone turned up once. The chain recombines TRBV25-1 with TRBJ2-7, with D possibly being TRBD1 (6 bases). Germline assignment: CDR1 MGHDK and CDR2 SYGVNS. This CDR3 has 15 amino acids. V dropped 6 bases and J dropped 6 bases, with 21 bases sitting between them. The chain's CDR3 is CASSEGTPPRGEQYF. The DNA of the CDR3 is TGTGCCAGCAGCGAGGGGACACCACCCCGGGGCGAGCAGTACTTC.

This clone came up once. V usage is TRBV7-8 and J usage is TRBJ2-2; TRBD2 matches at 7 bases. Looked up from germline, CDR1 is SGHVS and CDR2 is FQNEAQ. V was clipped by 1 base and J by 2 bases; unmatched bases: 4. The CDR3 consists of 16 residues. In DNA, the CDR3 is TGTGCCAGCAGCTTAGGGGGAGGGACTAACACCGGGGAGCTGTTTTTT. Protein product: CASSLGGGTNTGELFF.

This clone occurred a few times. The rearrangement joins TRBV19 to TRBJ1-4; 7 nucleotides align to TRBD1. This CDR3 is 14 amino acids long. J lost 4 bases, V lost 5 bases, and 4 bases had no gene match. Germline lookup yields CDR1 LNHDA and CDR2 SQIVND (reference sequence). CDR3: CASSPRQGNEKLFF. CDR3 coding DNA: TGTGCCAGTAGTCCCCGACAGGGTAATGAAAAACTGTTTTTT.

The rearrangement joins TRBV7-2 to TRBJ2-3; 9 bases are shared with TRBD2. The V gene end was trimmed by 0 bases and the J gene end by 4 bases; junction bases not matched to a gene: 14. Looked up from germline, CDR1 is SGHTA and CDR2 is FQGNSA. The CDR3 runs 19 residues. CDR3 region: CASSLAPRRIAGEADTQYF. CDR3 DNA sequence: TGTGCCAGCAGCTTAGCGCCCCGGAGAATAGCGGGAGAGGCAGATACGCAGTATTTT.

V gene TRBV5-1 combines with J gene TRBJ2-7; D is uncertain. CDR1 is SGHRS and CDR2 is YFSETQ in the germline V gene. The CDR3 covers 14 residues. Trimming took 5 bases from V and 1 from J, leaving 13 bases between them. The chain's CDR3 is CASRVSEFSYEQYF. The DNA for the CDR3 is TGCGCCAGCAGGGTCAGCGAATTTTCCTACGAGCAGTACTTC.

As regards this clone: The identical CDR3 is also encoded by other nucleotide sequences in the sample. The chain combines TRBV7-8 with TRBJ2-7; possible D gene TRBD1, 5 bases. The CDR3 is 14 residues long. V lost 0 bases and J lost 4, with 10 bases in between. Per germline, CDR1 SGHVS and CDR2 FQNEAQ. The CDR3 region has the DNA TGTGCCAGCAGCTTAGCGAGTGGGGCGTACGAGCAGTACTTC. Amino acids: CASSLASGAYEQYF. The full variable domain, its missing parts supplied by reference TRBV7-8 and TRBJ2-7, is GAGVSQSPRYKVAKRGQDVALRCDPISGHVSLFWYQQALGQGPEFLTYFQNEAQLDKSGLPSDRFFAERPEGSVSTLKIQRTQQEDSAVYLCASSLASGAYEQYFGPGTRLTVT.

This CDR3 is CANLIGTKQETQYF. The CDR3 DNA follows: TGCGCCAACCTCATAGGGACAAAACAAGAGACCCAGTACTTC. The chain has TRBV10-1 and TRBJ2-5; tentative D call: TRBD1 (6 bases). The CDR3 consists of 14 residues. CDR1 and CDR2 from the germline V gene are WNHNN and SYGVQD (reference sequence). V gave up 10 bases and J gave up 2 bases, with 17 bases separating them.

The chain joins TRBV11-2 to TRBJ1-6; weak D call: TRBD1 (5 bases). This CDR3 comprises 14 residues. CDR1 is SGHAT and CDR2 is FQNNGV in the germline V gene. V was pared by 1 base and J by 5 bases, with 6 bases between. CDR3 region: CASSLGGHNSPLHF. The CDR3 region has the DNA TGTGCCAGCAGCTTAGGGGGCCATAATTCACCCCTCCACTTT.

V gene TRBV11-2 combines with J gene TRBJ2-1, with TRBD2 matching 10 bases. V lost 1 base to trimming and J lost 8 bases; unmatched junction nucleotides: 8. CDR1 SGHAT and CDR2 FQNNGV come from the germline V gene. The CDR3 has 16 amino acids. The chain's CDR3 is CASSLVSSSGSYEQFF. DNA for the CDR3: TGTGCCAGCAGCTTAGTGTCGTCTAGCGGGAGTTATGAGCAGTTCTTC.

The chain uses TRBV7-3 and TRBJ2-1; no definite D call. The germline V gene encodes CDR1 SGHTA and CDR2 FQGTGA. This CDR3 spans 13 amino acids. Trimming took off 4 bases at V and 9 bases at J, with 13 bases between the two ends. The CDR3 reads CASSSLIVGEQFF. In DNA, the CDR3 is TGTGCCAGCAGCTCTCTAATAGTTGGTGAGCAGTTCTTC.

V usage is TRBV2 and J usage is TRBJ2-7, with a possible D match to TRBD2 (6 bases). CDR3 length: 12 residues. V was pared by 8 bases and J by 2 bases, with 10 bases between. Looked up from germline, CDR1 is SNHLY and CDR2 is FYNNEI. CDR3 residues: CASASGAYEQYF. In nucleotides, the CDR3 is TGTGCCAGCGCCTCGGGGGCCTACGAGCAGTACTTC.

V gene TRBV6-5 combines with J gene TRBJ1-1, with D perhaps TRBD1 (5 bases). This CDR3 is built from 15 residues. The V gene's germline CDR1 is MNHEY and CDR2 SVGAGI. V was trimmed by 5 bases and J by 11 bases, leaving 24 bases between them. CDR3 loop: CASSAGFFETEVAFF. CDR3 bases: TGTGCCAGCAGTGCAGGGTTCTTCGAGACAGAAGTTGCTTTCTTT.

Remarks on this clone: Other DNA sequences from this sample encode an identical CDR3 as well. The rearrangement uses TRBV5-1 and TRBJ1-4; D is unresolved. V was shortened by 0 bases and J by 1 base, with 7 bases between the two germline ends. CDR1 and CDR2 from the germline V gene are SGHRS and YFSETQ. This CDR3 is 15 amino acids long. This CDR3 is CASSLGGITNEKLFF. The CDR3 nucleotides read TGCGCCAGCAGCTTGGGGGGTATAACTAATGAAAAACTGTTTTTT.

This chain links TRBV9 with TRBJ2-1; no reliable D call. The CDR3 is 16 amino acids. From germline, CDR1 is SGDLS and CDR2 YYNGEE. Trimming took off 0 bases at V and 1 base at J, with 11 bases between the two ends. CDR3 residues: CASSVDLGGSYNEQFF. DNA of the CDR3: TGTGCCAGCAGCGTAGACTTGGGTGGTTCCTACAATGAGCAGTTCTTC.

The chain combines TRBV2 with TRBJ2-2; a weak D match, TRBD2 (7 bases). Trimming pared 8 bases from V and 6 bases from J, leaving 13 bases between. The V gene's germline CDR1 is SNHLY and CDR2 FYNNEI. This CDR3 spans 13 amino acids. In DNA, the CDR3 is TGTGCCAGCCGAGCCGGGGGGCCCGGGGAGCTGTTTTTT. This translates into CASRAGGPGELFF.

This clone was recorded once. The chain uses TRBV6-5 and TRBJ1-4; D might be TRBD1 (5 bases). The CDR3 covers 14 residues. The V end was cut by 0 bases, the J end by 10 bases, with 12 bases between. CDR1 is MNHEY and CDR2 is SVGAGI in the germline V gene. CDR3 nucleotides: TGTGCCAGCAGTTACTCGCAGGGCGTTGCAAAACTGTTTTTT. This codes for CASSYSQGVAKLFF.

This sequence joins TRBV7-2 and TRBJ2-1; D is perhaps TRBD1 or TRBD2 (7 bases each). CDR3 length equals 15 residues. V was cut by 0 bases and J by 7 bases, with 13 bases left in between. CDR1 and CDR2 from the germline V gene are SGHTA and FQGNSA. The CDR3 region is CASSLAQGRGNEQFF. The CDR3 DNA is TGTGCCAGCAGCTTAGCACAGGGGAGGGGAAATGAGCAGTTCTTC.

In its sample, this clone was seen a few times. The rearrangement uses TRBV6-1 and TRBJ1-5; D might be TRBD1 (5 bases). Deletions cut 4 bases from V and 1 base from J, with 11 bases between. Germline V CDR1 and CDR2: MNHNS, SASEGT. The CDR3 has 15 residues. The CDR3 spells CASSAGTVSNQPQHF. CDR3 DNA sequence: TGTGCCAGCAGTGCAGGGACTGTAAGCAATCAGCCCCAGCATTTT.

The rearrangement joins TRBV25-1 to TRBJ2-1, with 7 bases that match TRBD2. Germline V gene sequence: CDR1 MGHDK, CDR2 SYGVNS. The J segment lost 8 bases and the V segment lost 2 bases, leaving 9 bases of the junction unmatched. The CDR3 loop spans 15 amino acids. The CDR3 sequence: CASSEMGGLGDEQFF. The CDR3 DNA reads as TGTGCCAGCAGTGAAATGGGGGGGTTGGGGGATGAGCAGTTCTTC. Full variable domain (missing parts from reference TRBV25-1 and TRBJ2-1): EADIYQTPRYLVIGTGKKITLECSQTMGHDKMYWYQQDPGMELHLIHYSYGVNSTEKGDLSSESTVSRIRTEHFPLTLESARPSHTSQYLCASSEMGGLGDEQFFGPGTRLTVL.

The chain joins TRBV27 to TRBJ2-7; D might be TRBD2 (5 bases). Germline loops: CDR1 MNHEY, CDR2 SMNVEV (reference sequence). The V end lost 4 bases, the J end lost 3 bases, and 13 bases lay between the germline ends. This CDR3 has 14 amino acids. The DNA for the CDR3 is TGTGCCAGCAGTTCCCGCTACGGGGTCTACGAGCAGTACTTC. Translated: CASSSRYGVYEQYF.

This clone was picked up one time. The chain has TRBV18 and TRBJ2-1; a possible D gene is TRBD2 (6 bases). This CDR3 comprises 14 residues. In germline, CDR1 is KGHSH, CDR2 LQKENI. Trimming left V 6 bases short and J 10 bases short, with 19 bases between. CDR3 amino acids: CASSLGTSDTEQFF. The CDR3 DNA is TGTGCCAGCTCCCTTGGGACTTCGGACACCGAGCAGTTCTTC.